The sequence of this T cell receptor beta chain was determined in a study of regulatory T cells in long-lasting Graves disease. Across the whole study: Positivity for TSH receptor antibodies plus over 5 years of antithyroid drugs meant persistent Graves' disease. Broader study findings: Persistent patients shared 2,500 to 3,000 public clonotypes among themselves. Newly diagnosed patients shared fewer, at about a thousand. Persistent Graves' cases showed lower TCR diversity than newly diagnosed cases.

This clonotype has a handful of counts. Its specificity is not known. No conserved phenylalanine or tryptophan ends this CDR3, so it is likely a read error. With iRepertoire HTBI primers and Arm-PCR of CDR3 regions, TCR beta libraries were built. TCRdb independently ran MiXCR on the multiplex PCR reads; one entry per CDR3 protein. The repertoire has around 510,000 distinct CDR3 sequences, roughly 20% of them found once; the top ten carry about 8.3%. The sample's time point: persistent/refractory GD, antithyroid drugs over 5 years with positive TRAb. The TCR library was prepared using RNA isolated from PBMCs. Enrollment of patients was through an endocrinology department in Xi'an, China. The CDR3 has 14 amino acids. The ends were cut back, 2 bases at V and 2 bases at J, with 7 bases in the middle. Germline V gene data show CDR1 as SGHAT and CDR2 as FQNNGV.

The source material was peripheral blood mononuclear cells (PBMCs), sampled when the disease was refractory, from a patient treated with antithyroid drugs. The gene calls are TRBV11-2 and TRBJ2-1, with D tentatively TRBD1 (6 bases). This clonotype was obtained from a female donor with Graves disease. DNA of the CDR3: TGTGCCAGCAGCTTAAACAGGGCCTACAATGAGCAGTTCCTC. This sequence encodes CASSLNRAYNEQFL.